The present T cell receptor (beta chain) was sequenced within a study of blood T cell repertoires in COVID-19. This clone has just a few counts. CDR3 length equals 19 residues. Unmatched junction bases numbered 10, after V lost 2 bases and J lost 0 bases. Germline values: CDR1 SGHDN, CDR2 FVKESK. Original processing methods: Estimates of nucleated cell counts were drawn from the amplification of reference gene primers. The repertoire was sequenced with immunoSEQ multiplex PCR; TCRdb's copy has only in-frame clones and lacks some. The DNA gave D and trimming, while V, J and clone size come from that table. The data show roughly 200,000 clones, about 88% seen once.

The source material was peripheral blood. The chain recombines TRBV14 with TRBJ2-1, with TRBD2 matching 10 bases. This clonotype was obtained from a man between 65 and 79 years old with acute or convalescent COVID-19. CDR3 loop: CASSQWNSGRTSSYNEQFF. The CDR3 coding sequence is TGTGCCAGCAGCCAATGGAATAGCGGGAGGACTAGCTCCTACAATGAGCAGTTCTTC.